One sample yielded the 28 T cell receptor beta chains listed below, sequenced in a study of cytomegalovirus exposure and HLA in healthy donors. In the PCR, 60 Vbeta and 13 Jbeta primers were used. TCRdb keeps only in-frame clones here, not all; method: immunoSEQ multiplex PCR. The table includes around 150,000 clones, around 80% detected once. Sequencing was performed on PBMCs. These receptors all come from a male donor in good health and CMV-seronegative.

This chain joins TRBV27 and TRBJ2-3, with 10 bases lining up with TRBD1. The CDR3 is made up of 15 amino acids. From germline, CDR1 is MNHEY and CDR2 SMNVEV (reference sequence). V lost 3 bases, J lost 3 bases, and 3 bases stayed unmatched. The CDR3 DNA reads as TGTGCCAGCAGTTTCCGGACAGGGGGAACAGATACGCAGTATTTT. This encodes CASSFRTGGTDTQYF.

The chain uses TRBV18 and TRBJ1-6; 9 bases agree with TRBD1. The CDR3 length is 13 residues. The V gene's germline CDR1 is KGHSH and CDR2 LQKENI. The trim removed 6 bases at V and 14 bases at J, leaving 8 bases unmatched. The CDR3 loop is CASSGTGNNTLHF. The CDR3 DNA sequence: TGTGCCAGCTCCGGGACAGGGAACAACACCCTCCACTTT.

The rearrangement joins TRBV18 to TRBJ1-1, with D unresolved. The CDR3 is 12 amino acids. Trimming removed 4 bases from V and 10 bases from J, with 13 bases in between. The germline gives CDR1 KGHSH, CDR2 LQKENI. The CDR3 is CASSRREGLAFF. The CDR3 DNA follows: TGTGCCAGCTCACGTCGAGAGGGTCTAGCTTTCTTT. Full variable domain (rest looked up from reference TRBV18 and TRBJ1-1): NAGVMQNPRHLVRRRGQEARLRCSPMKGHSHVYWYRQLPEEGLKFMVYLQKENIIDESGMPKERFSAEFPKEGPSILRIQQVVRGDSAAYFCASSRREGLAFFGQGTRLTVV.

CDR3: CASSLDRGLYEQYF. In DNA form, the CDR3 reads TGTGCCAGCAGTCTGGACAGGGGCCTCTACGAGCAGTACTTC. The chain couples TRBV6-1 to TRBJ2-7, with 9 bases matching TRBD1. V shed 5 bases and J 3 bases; nucleotides not matched to a gene: 5. Looked up from germline, CDR1 is MNHNS and CDR2 is SASEGT. The CDR3 spans 14 residues.

The sample holds one count of this clone. The V gene is TRBV19, the J gene TRBJ2-7; D is undetermined. This CDR3 is 13 amino acids long. The ends were cut back, 4 bases at V and 3 bases at J, with 10 bases in the middle. The germline gives CDR1 LNHDA, CDR2 SQIVND (reference sequence). This chain's CDR3 is CASSRQVYYEQYF. The CDR3 nucleotides read TGTGCCAGTAGTAGGCAGGTCTACTACGAGCAGTACTTC.

This chain links TRBV6-5 with TRBJ1-1; D may be TRBD1 (6 bases). Germline CDR1 reads MNHEY; CDR2 reads SVGAGI. Trimming removed 2 bases at V and 6 bases at J, with 7 bases between. This CDR3 comprises 12 residues. The CDR3 sequence: CASSYNRAEAFF. The CDR3 bases are TGTGCCAGCAGTTACAACAGGGCTGAAGCTTTCTTT.

This clone was detected a few times. This chain joins TRBV14 and TRBJ1-2, with D perhaps matching TRBD1 (5 bases). Per germline, CDR1 SGHDN and CDR2 FVKESK. V gave up 1 base and J gave up 4 bases, with 13 bases separating them. The CDR3 runs 15 residues. The chain's CDR3 is CASSQGIAGPYGYTF. The CDR3 DNA is TGTGCCAGCAGCCAAGGGATCGCAGGGCCCTATGGCTACACCTTC.

This clone was picked up a small number of times. The rearrangement links TRBV19 to TRBJ2-3; D perhaps matches TRBD2 (6 bases). The germline V gene has CDR1 LNHDA and CDR2 SQIVND (reference sequence). The germline V and J ends were trimmed by 10 bases and 1 base, with 21 bases remaining between them. This CDR3 is 16 amino acids long. CDR3 DNA sequence: TGTGCCACCGCGGGGCCCTACCGGGCACGCACAGATACGCAGTATTTT. It translates to CATAGPYRARTDTQYF.

The J gene is TRBJ1-1, the V gene TRBV18; TRBD1 is a possible D gene (6 bases). The CDR3 is 14 amino acids. V shed 3 bases and J shed 4 bases, with 12 bases lying between them. CDR1 and CDR2 from the germline V gene are KGHSH and LQKENI. The CDR3 loop is CASSPTGLGTEAFF. CDR3 sequence (DNA): TGTGCCAGCTCACCCACAGGGTTGGGCACTGAAGCTTTCTTT.

The chain recombines TRBV4-3 with TRBJ2-7, with D perhaps TRBD1 (7 bases). The CDR3 is 18 residues long. From germline, CDR1 is LGHNA and CDR2 YSLEER. Trimming removed 0 bases at V and 4 bases at J, with 22 bases between. Here the CDR3 DNA reads TGCGCCAGCAGCCAAGATCCACGAGCAGGGGGGAGGTTGTACGAGCAGTACTTC. Translating gives CASSQDPRAGGRLYEQYF.

V gene TRBV21-1 combines with J gene TRBJ2-2; TRBD1 reflects the table's D call only, with no check against the DNA. TRBV21-1 is classified as a pseudogene. This CDR3 is built from 19 residues. The CDR3 reads CASSPRGQGLVANTGELFF. CDR3 nucleotide sequence: TGTGCCAGCAGCCCCAGAGGACAGGGTTTAGTCGCGAACACCGGGGAGCTGTTTTTT.

This clone came up once. The J gene is TRBJ2-7, the V gene TRBV7-7, with D perhaps matching TRBD2 (5 bases). Trimming took off 0 bases at V and 5 bases at J, with 11 bases between the two ends. CDR3 length: 14 amino acids. CDR1 and CDR2 from the germline V gene are SSHAT and FNYEAQ (reference sequence). The CDR3 region has the DNA TGTGCCAGCAGCTTAGCTAGCGCCGGAAACGAGCAGTACTTC. It translates to CASSLASAGNEQYF.

This sequence joins TRBV5-1 and TRBJ2-3; 13 nucleotides line up with TRBD2. Germline trimming cut 5 bases from V and 3 bases from J; bases unmatched to any gene: 0. Germline V gives CDR1 SGHRS, CDR2 YFSETQ. The CDR3 runs to 14 residues. The CDR3 nucleotides are TGCGCCAGCAGGGGACTAGCGGGGACAGATACGCAGTATTTT. The encoded protein is CASRGLAGTDTQYF.

The V and J genes are TRBV5-4 and TRBJ2-5, with D uncertain. The V gene's germline CDR1 is SGHNT and CDR2 YYREEE (reference sequence). Trimming took off 2 bases at V and 2 bases at J, with 10 bases between the two ends. CDR3 size: 14 residues. CDR3 DNA: TGTGCCAGCAGCTTCTGGGCCTCACAAGAGACCCAGTACTTC. Protein sequence: CASSFWASQETQYF. Combining the CDR3 with reference TRBV5-4 and TRBJ2-5 gives the whole variable domain ETGVTQSPTHLIKTRGQQVTLRCSSQSGHNTVSWYQQALGQGPQFIFQYYREEENGRGNFPPRFSGLQFPNYSSELNVNALELDDSALYLCASSFWASQETQYFGPGTRLLVL.

J is TRBJ1-1 and V is TRBV19; TRBD1 agrees at 7 bases. The germline V gene encodes CDR1 LNHDA and CDR2 SQIVND (reference sequence). The length of the CDR3 is 14 residues. Trimming cost V 5 bases and J 4 bases; bases outside gene matches: 7. The CDR3 loop reads CASSRQGGGTEAFF. The CDR3 region has the DNA TGTGCCAGTAGTCGACAGGGTGGAGGCACTGAAGCTTTCTTT.

This clone was counted a single time. Different DNA sequences within this sample yield the same CDR3. The chain uses TRBV19 and TRBJ2-3; D is unresolved. V was shortened by 6 bases and J by 3 bases, with 7 bases between the two germline ends. The germline gives CDR1 LNHDA, CDR2 SQIVND (reference sequence). CDR3 length: 12 residues. CDR3 region: CASSPSTDTQYF. CDR3 nucleotide sequence: TGTGCCAGTAGCCCCTCTACAGATACGCAGTATTTT.

J is TRBJ2-5 and V is TRBV7-9, with D maybe TRBD1 (6 bases). This CDR3 has 14 residues. Trimming left V 5 bases short and J 4 bases short, with 14 bases between. CDR1 and CDR2 from the germline V gene are SEHNR and FQNEAQ (reference sequence). The CDR3 nucleotides are TGTGCCAGCAGCGCAGGGGTTTCGGGAGAGACCCAGTACTTC. It codes for CASSAGVSGETQYF.

The chain joins TRBV11-2 to TRBJ2-5; the D gene is possibly TRBD1 (6 bases). Germline CDR1 reads SGHAT; CDR2 reads FQNNGV. The CDR3 is 15 amino acids. Trimming stripped 1 base from V and 7 bases from J, with 16 bases between. In nucleotides, the CDR3 is TGTGCCAGCAGCTTAGGACTACAGGGTGGAGGGACCCAGTACTTC. Its protein is CASSLGLQGGGTQYF.

The V gene is TRBV12-5, the J gene TRBJ2-2, with 7 bases lining up with TRBD2. Unmatched junction bases numbered 13, after V lost 0 bases and J lost 3 bases. The CDR3 extends over 19 amino acids. Germline V CDR1 and CDR2: LGHNT, FRNRAP. The CDR3 coding sequence is TGTGCTAGTGGTTTGGTATTGGTCGGTGGCCGGGGGGACACCGGGGAGCTGTTTTTT. As protein: CASGLVLVGGRGDTGELFF.

V is TRBV5-1 and J is TRBJ2-5; 7 bases map to TRBD1. V was clipped by 3 bases and J by 5 bases; unmatched bases: 7. Germline lookup yields CDR1 SGHRS and CDR2 YFSETQ. This CDR3 comprises 14 residues. Written as DNA, the CDR3 is TGCGCCAGCAGCTCCCGACAGGGCGGGGAGACCCAGTACTTC. Its translation is CASSSRQGGETQYF.

The V call is TRBV7-9, the J call TRBJ1-5, with a weak D call TRBD1 (6 bases). There are 13 residues in the CDR3. Trimming removed 10 bases from V and 5 bases from J, with 15 bases in between. Germline CDR1 SEHNR, CDR2 FQNEAQ (reference sequence). CDR3 loop: CATTQQGDQPQHF. The CDR3 DNA reads as TGTGCCACCACTCAACAGGGTGATCAGCCCCAGCATTTT. The full variable domain, rest sourced from reference TRBV7-9 and TRBJ1-5, is DTGVSQNPRHKITKRGQNVTFRCDPISEHNRLYWYRQTLGQGPEFLTYFQNEAQLEKSRLLSDRFSAERPKGSFSTLEIQRTEQGDSAMYLCATTQQGDQPQHFGDGTRLSIL.

The J gene is TRBJ1-2, the V gene TRBV7-2; 7 bases map to TRBD1. Germline V gene lookup returns CDR1 SGHTA and CDR2 FQGNSA. The CDR3 runs 13 residues. V shed 4 bases, J shed 8 bases, and the junction held 7 bases outside the gene matches. The CDR3 DNA reads as TGTGCCAGCAGCTCGACAGGGCGAGGCGGCTACACCTTC. Encoded protein: CASSSTGRGGYTF. The full variable domain, completed using reference TRBV7-2 and TRBJ1-2, is GAGVSQSPSNKVTEKGKDVELRCDPISGHTALYWYRQSLGQGLEFLIYFQGNSAPDKSGLPSDRFSAERTGGSVSTLTIQRTQQEDSAVYLCASSSTGRGGYTFGSGTRLTVV.

This chain connects TRBV14 to TRBJ1-6; D ambiguous. The V gene's germline CDR1 is SGHDN and CDR2 FVKESK. V gave up 7 bases and J gave up 5 bases, with 9 bases separating them. This CDR3 spans 13 amino acids. The CDR3 sequence is CASKWQNNSPLHF. The CDR3 DNA reads as TGTGCCAGCAAGTGGCAGAATAATTCACCCCTCCACTTT.

This chain connects TRBV7-8 to TRBJ1-6; D is ambiguous. Germline CDR1 is SGHVS and CDR2 is FQNEAQ. CDR3 length: 16 amino acids. Trimming cost V 5 bases and J 1 base, with 12 bases left between them. DNA for the CDR3: TGTGCCAGCAGCCGGTCCTTCGAGTCCTATAATTCACCCCTCCACTTT. As protein: CASSRSFESYNSPLHF.

The gene calls are TRBV11-3 and TRBJ1-1; D gene ambiguous. The CDR3 runs 13 residues. Germline V gene lookup returns CDR1 SGHNT and CDR2 YENEEA. Trimming cost V 1 base and J 6 bases, with 9 bases left between them. The CDR3 loop is CASSLGILAEAFF. The CDR3 coding sequence is TGTGCCAGCAGCTTAGGTATCCTCGCTGAAGCTTTCTTT.

The chain employs TRBV5-1 and TRBJ2-3; D ambiguous. The V end was cut by 2 bases, the J end by 0 bases, with 7 bases between. This CDR3 contains 14 residues. The germline CDR1 and CDR2 sequences are SGHRS and YFSETQ. CDR3 bases: TGCGCCAGCAGCTTCGAGCTTAGCACAGATACGCAGTATTTT. Protein sequence: CASSFELSTDTQYF.

The rearrangement joins TRBV7-2 to TRBJ2-7, with a possible D match to TRBD2 (7 bases). V was clipped by 8 bases and J by 1 base, with 15 bases between them. The CDR3 is made up of 14 amino acids. Germline CDR1 is SGHTA and CDR2 is FQGNSA. CDR3 in amino acids: CASSSRGGSYEQYF. The CDR3 nucleotides are TGTGCCAGCTCCTCTAGGGGGGGGTCCTACGAGCAGTACTTC.

The CDR3 loop is CASSPRSGANVLTF. The CDR3, as DNA: TGTGCCAGCAGCCCCAGATCTGGGGCCAACGTCCTGACTTTC. The chain employs TRBV7-6 and TRBJ2-6, with D unresolved. From germline, CDR1 is SGHVS and CDR2 FNYEAQ. The CDR3 contains 14 residues. V lost 5 bases to trimming and J lost 1 base, with 6 bases between them.